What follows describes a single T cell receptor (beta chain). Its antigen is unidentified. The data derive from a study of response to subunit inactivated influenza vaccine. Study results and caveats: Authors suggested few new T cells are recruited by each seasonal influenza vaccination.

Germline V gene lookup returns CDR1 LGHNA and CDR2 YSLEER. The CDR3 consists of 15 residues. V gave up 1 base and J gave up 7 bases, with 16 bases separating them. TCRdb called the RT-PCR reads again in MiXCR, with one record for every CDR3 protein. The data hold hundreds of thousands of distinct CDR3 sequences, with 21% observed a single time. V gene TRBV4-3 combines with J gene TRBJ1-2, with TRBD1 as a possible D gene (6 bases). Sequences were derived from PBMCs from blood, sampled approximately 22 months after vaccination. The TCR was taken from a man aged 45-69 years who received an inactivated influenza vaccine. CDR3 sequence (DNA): TGCGCCAGCAGCCAAGTTGGTGCAGGGGCAAGTGGCTACACCTTC. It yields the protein CASSQVGAGASGYTF.